This T cell receptor beta chain originates from a study of post-analysis software for immune sequencing data. Whole-study results and caveats: Controls had significantly higher normalized Chao1 diversity than multiple sclerosis patients. A few TRBV segments appeared more often in patients than in controls, and TRBV5-6, TRBV5-1 and TRBV20-1 were among these.

This clonotype turned up a few times. Its antigen is as yet unknown. Incorporated into the TCR beta cDNA libraries were unique molecular identifiers, which served to reduce PCR and sequencing biases. Via MiXCR, TCRdb re-called the PCR reads, giving one row per CDR3 protein. This sample has fewer than 850,000 distinct CDR3 sequences, with just under 30% found just once. V gave up 1 base and J gave up 14 bases; unmatched junction bases: 1. Germline V gene sequence: CDR1 MNHEY, CDR2 SMNVEV (reference sequence). The CDR3 is 12 amino acids. The chain carries TRBV27 and TRBJ1-4; 10 bases agree with TRBD1. The source material was blood. This receptor was obtained from a girl aged 5-17 years with multiple sclerosis. CDR3 residues: CASSLLGQGLFF. The CDR3 nucleotides are TGTGCCAGCAGTTTATTGGGACAGGGGCTGTTTTTT.